Shown below are 8 T cell receptor beta chains from a single sample sequenced in a study of T cell changes during pregnancy in multiple sclerosis. Profiling relied on immunoSEQ multiplex PCR, and the TCRdb table lists in-frame clones only, not all of them. Found here are tens of thousands of clones, about 93% of them singletons; the top ten hold under 0.6%. This material consisted of CD4+ T cells from peripheral blood mononuclear cells, taken in the second trimester of pregnancy. The receptors here all came from a female donor with multiple sclerosis, enrolled in a pregnancy study.

V gene TRBV2 combines with J gene TRBJ1-1, with 7 bases matching TRBD1. J was trimmed by 1 base and V by 10 bases; bases with no gene match: 9. CDR3 size: 14 residues. In germline, CDR1 is SNHLY, CDR2 FYNNEI. The CDR3 DNA sequence: TGTGCCACCACGGGGGGGACAGCGAACACTGAAGCTTTCTTT. Its protein product is CATTGGTANTEAFF.

J is TRBJ1-2 and V is TRBV27, with 7 bases aligning to TRBD1. Germline CDR1 is MNHEY and CDR2 is SMNVEV (reference sequence). Germline trimming cut 2 bases from V and 3 bases from J; bases unmatched to any gene: 6. The CDR3 totals 15 residues. CDR3 loop: CASSLAIGTDYGYTF. The CDR3 region has the DNA TGTGCCAGCAGTTTAGCGATTGGGACAGACTATGGCTACACCTTC.

V and J are TRBV6-5 and TRBJ1-6; 7 nucleotides align to TRBD1. From germline, CDR1 is MNHEY and CDR2 SVGAGI. The CDR3 runs 15 residues. The V gene end was trimmed by 6 bases and the J gene end by 6 bases; junction bases not matched to a gene: 8. CDR3: CASRIQGIRNSPLHF. For the CDR3, the DNA is TGTGCCAGCAGGATACAGGGGATCCGTAATTCACCCCTCCACTTT.

The chain couples TRBV19 to TRBJ1-3; possible D gene TRBD1, 5 bases. CDR3 length: 16 amino acids. Germline-derived CDR1 and CDR2 are LNHDA and SQIVND (reference sequence). Trimming took off 4 bases at V and 0 bases at J, with 13 bases between the two ends. The CDR3 DNA reads TGTGCCAGTAGTACCCCAGGCAGGGTCTCTGGAAACACCATATATTTT. Translation: CASSTPGRVSGNTIYF.

The chain carries TRBV19 and TRBJ2-2; possible D gene TRBD1, 5 bases. Trimming took 7 bases from V and 3 from J, leaving 18 bases between them. Germline V gives CDR1 LNHDA, CDR2 SQIVND (reference sequence). This CDR3 has 16 residues. The CDR3 reads CASIRTRFSDTGELFF. As DNA, the CDR3 is TGTGCCAGTATCCGGACAAGGTTTTCCGACACCGGGGAGCTGTTTTTT.

This chain joins TRBV5-1 and TRBJ2-1; 7 bases align to TRBD2. The CDR3 is 14 amino acids. The germline V gene has CDR1 SGHRS and CDR2 YFSETQ. The junction had 8 bases not matched to a gene; V was cut back by 1 base and J by 10 bases. CDR3 DNA sequence: TGCGCCAGCAGCTTGCGGGAGGTAATCCGGGAGCAGTTCTTC. As protein: CASSLREVIREQFF.

This chain uses TRBV7-6 with TRBJ1-5, with 9 bases aligning to TRBD1. J gave up 0 bases and V 2 bases, and 8 bases lay outside the gene matches. Germline V gene data show CDR1 as SGHVS and CDR2 as FNYEAQ. The CDR3 runs to 18 residues. CDR3 coding DNA: TGTGCCAGCAGCTTATCATCCGGGACAGGGAATAGCAATCAGCCCCAGCATTTT. Its protein is CASSLSSGTGNSNQPQHF.

V is TRBV19 and J is TRBJ2-7, with a tentative D call TRBD2 (5 bases). Trimming took 4 bases from V and 7 from J, leaving 20 bases between them. This CDR3 has 15 amino acids. Germline V gene data show CDR1 as LNHDA and CDR2 as SQIVND (reference sequence). CDR3 region: CASSKKSAGRDEQYF. The CDR3 DNA reads TGTGCCAGTAGTAAGAAATCCGCCGGCCGGGATGAGCAGTACTTC.